This T cell receptor (beta chain) originates from a study of blood T cells in healthy people across ages. Study observations and caveats: Observed TCR beta diversity showed a strong correlation with the percentage of naive T cells as measured by flow cytometry. Older age coincided with a roughly linear decline in TCR beta diversity per million T cells.

Total RNA, at least 5.5 micrograms per sample, came from PBMCs. Primed by a sample-barcoded 5' primer and a J-beta primer mix, a second PCR proceeded for about 6 to 12 cycles. Every sample gave at least 2.5 million paired-end reads containing CDR3. TCRdb reanalysed the 5' RACE reads using MiXCR and keeps one entry per CDR3 protein. Of 550,000 to 800,000 distinct CDR3 sequences listed, around 20% are singletons. This clonotype was counted many times. Its antigen is undetermined. This receptor was taken from a man between 65 and 85 years old in good health. The sequenced material came from blood.

Here the CDR3 reads CASRPSSGNTIYF. DNA of the CDR3: TGCGCCAGCAGGCCATCCTCTGGAAACACCATATATTTT. V usage is TRBV5-1 and J usage is TRBJ1-3, with D unresolved. CDR3 length equals 13 residues. CDR1 and CDR2 from the germline V gene are SGHRS and YFSETQ. V lost 5 bases and J 0 bases, leaving 6 bases between the germline ends.